The present entry profiles one TCR beta chain with its context. Its antigen is not identified. In the same sample, other DNA sequences code for this CDR3. The data were taken from a study of cytomegalovirus exposure and HLA in healthy donors. As for the study in general: Roughly 170 million T cells yielded more than 90 million unique TCR beta sequences in earlier analysis. General study points: Sequencing likely generated an artifact that appeared as a cluster of highly shared sequence variants. According to reports, the classifier identified cytomegalovirus status with high specificity and sensitivity. Many donors shared some public TCRs, even though most TCR sequences were rare.

The PCR was carried out with 60 Vbeta primers and 13 Jbeta primers. Measured with immunoSEQ multiplex PCR; TCRdb has only the in-frame clones, and not every one. The table lists fewer than 200,000 clones, roughly 84% of them singletons. Source material: PBMCs. The clonotype comes from a girl aged 2-10 years in good health and CMV-seropositive.

The CDR3 nucleotides read TGTGCCACCAGCAGAGATATGCAGGCAACTGAAGCTTTCTTT. Protein: CATSRDMQATEAFF. J is TRBJ1-1 and V is TRBV15, with D unresolved. This CDR3 contains 14 residues. Germline CDR1 is LNHNV and CDR2 is YYDKDF (reference sequence). Between the trimmed V and J ends, which lost 0 bases and 5 bases, there was a span of 10 bases.